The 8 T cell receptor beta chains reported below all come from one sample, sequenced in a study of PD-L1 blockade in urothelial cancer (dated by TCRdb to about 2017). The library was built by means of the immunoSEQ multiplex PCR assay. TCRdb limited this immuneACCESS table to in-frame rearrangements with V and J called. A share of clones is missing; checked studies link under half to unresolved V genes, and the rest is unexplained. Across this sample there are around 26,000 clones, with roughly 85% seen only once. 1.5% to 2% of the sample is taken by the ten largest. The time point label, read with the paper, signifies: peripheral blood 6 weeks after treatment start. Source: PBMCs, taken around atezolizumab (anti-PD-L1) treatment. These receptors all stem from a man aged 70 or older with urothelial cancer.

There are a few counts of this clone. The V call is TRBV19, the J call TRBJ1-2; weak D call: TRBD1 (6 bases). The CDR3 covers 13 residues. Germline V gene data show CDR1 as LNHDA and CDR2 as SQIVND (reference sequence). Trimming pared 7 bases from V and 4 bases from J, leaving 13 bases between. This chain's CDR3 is CASTTGTFYGYTF. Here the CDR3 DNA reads TGTGCCAGTACTACAGGGACCTTCTATGGCTACACCTTC.

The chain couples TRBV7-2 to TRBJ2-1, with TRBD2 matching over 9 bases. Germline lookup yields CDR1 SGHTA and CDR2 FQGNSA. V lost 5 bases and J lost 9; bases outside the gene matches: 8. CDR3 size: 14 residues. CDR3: CASSTNSGSGEQFF. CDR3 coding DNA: TGTGCCAGCAGCACCAATAGCGGGAGCGGTGAGCAGTTCTTC. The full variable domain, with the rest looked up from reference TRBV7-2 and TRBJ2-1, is GAGVSQSPSNKVTEKGKDVELRCDPISGHTALYWYRQSLGQGLEFLIYFQGNSAPDKSGLPSDRFSAERTGGSVSTLTIQRTQQEDSAVYLCASSTNSGSGEQFFGPGTRLTVL.

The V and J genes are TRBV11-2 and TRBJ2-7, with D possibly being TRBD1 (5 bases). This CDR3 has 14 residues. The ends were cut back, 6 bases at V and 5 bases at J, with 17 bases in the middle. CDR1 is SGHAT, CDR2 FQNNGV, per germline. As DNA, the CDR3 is TGTGCCAGCAGACCGACAGTCAATGCCCACGAGCAGTACTTC. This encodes CASRPTVNAHEQYF.

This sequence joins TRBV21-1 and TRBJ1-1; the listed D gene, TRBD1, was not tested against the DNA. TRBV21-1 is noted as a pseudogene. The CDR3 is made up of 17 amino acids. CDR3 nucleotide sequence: TGTGCCAGCAGCAAAGGGGACAGGGGGCGTGGGGACACTGAAGCTTTCTTT. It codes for CASSKGDRGRGDTEAFF.

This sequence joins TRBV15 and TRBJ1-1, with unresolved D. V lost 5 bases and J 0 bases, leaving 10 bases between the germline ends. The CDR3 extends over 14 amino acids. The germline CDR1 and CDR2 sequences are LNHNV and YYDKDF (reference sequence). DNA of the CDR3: TGTGCCACCAGCTCTCAGGTAATGAACACTGAAGCTTTCTTT. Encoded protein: CATSSQVMNTEAFF.

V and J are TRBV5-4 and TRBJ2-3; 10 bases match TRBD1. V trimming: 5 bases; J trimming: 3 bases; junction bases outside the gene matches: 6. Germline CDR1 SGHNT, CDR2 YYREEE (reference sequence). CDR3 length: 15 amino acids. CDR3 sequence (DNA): TGTGCCAGCAGATGGGACAGGGGTGCGACAGATACGCAGTATTTT. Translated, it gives CASRWDRGATDTQYF. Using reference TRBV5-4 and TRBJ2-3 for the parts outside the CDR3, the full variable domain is ETGVTQSPTHLIKTRGQQVTLRCSSQSGHNTVSWYQQALGQGPQFIFQYYREEENGRGNFPPRFSGLQFPNYSSELNVNALELDDSALYLCASRWDRGATDTQYFGPGTRLTVL.

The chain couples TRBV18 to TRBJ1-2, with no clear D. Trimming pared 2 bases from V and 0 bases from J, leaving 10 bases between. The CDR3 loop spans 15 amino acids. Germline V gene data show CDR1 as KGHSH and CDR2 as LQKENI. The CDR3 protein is CASSPSGDANYGYTF. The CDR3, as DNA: TGTGCCAGCTCACCATCGGGTGACGCTAACTATGGCTACACCTTC.

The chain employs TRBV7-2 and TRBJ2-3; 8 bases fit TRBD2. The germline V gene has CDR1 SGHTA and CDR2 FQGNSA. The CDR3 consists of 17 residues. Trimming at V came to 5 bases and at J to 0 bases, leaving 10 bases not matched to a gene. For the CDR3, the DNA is TGTGCCAGCAGCCGACCCCTTAGCGGGATCAGCACAGATACGCAGTATTTT. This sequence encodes CASSRPLSGISTDTQYF.